The rows below give T cell receptor beta chains drawn from one sample of a study of T cells in Graves' hyperthyroidism and ophthalmopathy. TCRdb processed the multiplex PCR reads anew with MiXCR; each CDR3 protein has one entry. The table includes 560,000 or so distinct CDR3 sequences, around 46% detected once. Sample: peripheral blood or thyroid tissue (not recorded which). The receptors stem from a woman under 30 with Graves' hyperthyroidism. Each CDR3 is given with its conserved first and last residue. D genes are given only for firm matches. The size field is filled for only some rows; it gives once, few, many or a size class.

clone_size,j_call,d_call,v_call,cdr3_aa,cdr3_nt
.,TRBJ2-2,.,TRBV24-1,CATSDSLYTGELFF,TGTGCCACCAGTGATTCCCTTTACACCGGGGAGCTGTTTTTT
few,TRBJ1-5,.,TRBV20-1,CSAGTGNSNQPQHF,TGCAGTGCTGGTACAGGGAATAGCAATCAGCCCCAGCATTTT
few,TRBJ2-5,.,TRBV11-2,CASSLGMVQETQYF,TGTGCCAGCAGCTTAGGGATGGTACAAGAGACCCAGTACTTC
few,TRBJ2-5,.,TRBV7-2,CASSLVNGAETQYF,TGTGCCAGCAGCTTAGTGAATGGGGCCGAGACCCAGTACTTC
.,TRBJ1-2,TRBD1,TRBV25-1,CASSDSDRAYQGGYTF,TGTGCCAGCAGCGACTCTGACAGGGCCTACCAAGGTGGCTACACCTTC
.,TRBJ1-5,.,TRBV25-1,CASRRGGAVNSSQPQHF,TGTGCCAGCAGGAGGGGGGGAGCGGTGAATAGCAGTCAGCCCCAGCATTTT
.,TRBJ2-7,TRBD2,TRBV14,CASSHSLSGRGYEQYF,TGTGCCAGCAGCCATAGCCTTAGCGGGAGGGGGTACGAGCAGTACTTC
few,TRBJ1-5,.,TRBV6-5,CASSIGQNNQPQHF,TGTGCCAGCAGCATCGGACAGAACAATCAGCCCCAGCATTTT
.,TRBJ2-5,TRBD2,TRBV24-1,CATSDFIGREESQCF,TGTGCCACCAGTGATTTCATCGGGAGGGAAGAGAGCCAGTGCTTC
.,TRBJ1-1,.,TRBV15,CATSLERGTFEAFF,TGTGCCACCAGCCTAGAGAGGGGGACGTTCGAAGCTTTCTTT
.,TRBJ1-5,.,TRBV7-2,CASSLDSLRTQHF,TGTGCCAGCAGCTTAGACAGCCTTAGGACCCAGCATTTT
once,TRBJ2-5,.,TRBV10-2,CASSQDYEETQYF,TGTGCCAGCAGTCAAGACTACGAAGAGACCCAGTACTTC
many,TRBJ2-6,.,TRBV19,CASSIGTTGANVLTF,TGTGCCAGTAGTATAGGGACTACTGGGGCCAACGTCCTGACTTTC
.,TRBJ2-7,.,TRBV28,CASTGHGAYEQYF,TGTGCCAGCACCGGGCACGGGGCGTACGAGCAGTACTTC
many,TRBJ1-2,TRBD1,TRBV10-2,CASSPSGTGADYGYTF,TGCGCCAGCAGTCCCTCCGGGACAGGGGCCGACTATGGCTACACCTTC
many,TRBJ1-4,.,TRBV7-2,CASSRQDGTNEKLFF,TGTGCCAGCAGTCGGCAAGATGGAACTAATGAAAAACTGTTTTTT
.,TRBJ1-4,.,TRBV7-8,CASSLVEGYEKLFF,TGTGCCAGCAGCTTAGTAGAGGGTTATGAAAAACTGTTTTTT
many,TRBJ1-5,.,TRBV10-3,CAISEVDSNQPQHF,TGTGCCATCAGTGAGGTAGACAGCAATCAGCCCCAGCATTTT
.,TRBJ1-2,.,TRBV7-6,CASSLGPGTVFDGYTF,TGTGCCAGCAGCTTAGGCCCGGGTACGGTATTCGATGGCTACACCTTC
.,TRBJ2-7,TRBD2,TRBV7-9,CASSYRLAYEQYF,TGTGCCAGCAGTTACCGACTAGCTTACGAGCAGTACTTC
.,TRBJ2-6,.,TRBV7-9,CASSLASGRVPYSGANVLTF,TGTGCCAGCAGCTTAGCCTCGGGCAGGGTACCCTACTCTGGGGCCAACGTCCTGACTTTC
.,TRBJ2-3,TRBD2,TRBV24-1,CATSDSGLAGDPDTQYF,TGTGCCACCAGTGATTCCGGACTAGCGGGAGATCCAGATACGCAGTATTTT
many,TRBJ2-5,.,TRBV9,CASSVAPGRETQYF,TGTGCCAGCAGCGTAGCTCCGGGGCGGGAGACCCAGTACTTC
few,TRBJ2-6,.,TRBV12-3/TRBV12-4,CASRSLRVGANVLTF,TGTGCCAGCAGGTCTCTTAGGGTTGGGGCCAACGTCCTGACTTTC
many,TRBJ1-6,.,TRBV2,CASSEAPFSPLHF,TGTGCCAGCAGTGAAGCTCCCTTTTCACCCCTCCACTTT
few,TRBJ2-6,.,TRBV12-3/TRBV12-4,CASSVSGANVLTF,TGTGCCAGCAGTGTCTCTGGGGCCAACGTCCTGACTTTC
.,TRBJ1-2,TRBD1,TRBV14,CASSQTGQGVEGYTF,TGTGCCAGCAGCCAGACGGGACAGGGGGTAGAAGGCTACACCTTC
few,TRBJ1-4,.,TRBV4-2,CASSQANGVGEKLFF,TGTGCCAGCAGCCAAGCGAATGGGGTGGGTGAAAAACTGTTTTTT
.,TRBJ1-5,TRBD1,TRBV6-5,CASSTTGGLDQPQHF,TGTGCCAGCAGTACGACAGGGGGATTGGATCAGCCCCAGCATTTT
.,TRBJ2-5,.,TRBV2,CASSVENEQETQHF,TGTGCCAGCAGTGTTGAGAATGAGCAGGAGACCCAGCACTTC
.,TRBJ1-6,.,TRBV25-1,CASSGDGSNSPLHF,TGTGCCAGCAGTGGGGACGGAAGTAATTCACCCCTCCACTTT
few,TRBJ1-6,.,TRBV6-1,CASTKEGSPLHF,TGTGCCAGCACTAAAGAGGGTTCACCCCTCCACTTT
.,TRBJ1-1,.,TRBV6-4,CASKTRNTEAFF,TGTGCCAGCAAGACAAGGAACACTGAAGCTTTCTTT
.,TRBJ1-1,.,TRBV5-1,CASTWGGLNTEAFF,TGCGCCAGCACCTGGGGGGGGCTGAACACTGAAGCTTTCTTT
.,TRBJ1-4,.,TRBV6-1,CASLEPANEKLFF,TGTGCCAGCTTGGAACCAGCTAATGAAAAACTGTTTTTT
.,TRBJ1-2,TRBD1,TRBV2,CASKETGEGYTF,TGTGCCAGTAAAGAAACAGGGGAGGGCTACACCTTC
many,TRBJ2-7,.,TRBV7-9,CASSDRGSGEASYEQYF,TGTGCCAGCAGCGACAGGGGTAGCGGGGAAGCCTCCTACGAGCAGTACTTC